This TCR beta chain was obtained from a study of post-analysis software for immune sequencing data. With respect to this clonotype: Antigen: not known.

After removal of 5 bases from V and 6 bases from J, the junction contained 6 bases not matched to a gene. CDR1 and CDR2 (germline): GTSNPN, SVGIG (reference sequence). This CDR3 is built from 13 residues. Points from the study as a whole: About five TRBV segments, including TRBV5-6, TRBV5-1 and TRBV20-1, were more frequent in patients than controls.

Carried by the TCR beta cDNA libraries were unique molecular identifiers. From the PCR reads, TCRdb called clonotypes with MiXCR, one entry per CDR3 protein. Altogether about half a million distinct CDR3 sequences are present, around 40% being singletons, with the ten largest covering about an eighth. The chain carries TRBV30 and TRBJ1-1, with 10 bases that match TRBD1. This clonotype was sampled from a girl between 10 and 17 years old with multiple sclerosis. The source material was blood. CDR3 protein: CAWGETGGPEAFF. As DNA, the CDR3 is TGTGCCTGGGGCGAGACAGGGGGCCCTGAAGCTTTCTTT.